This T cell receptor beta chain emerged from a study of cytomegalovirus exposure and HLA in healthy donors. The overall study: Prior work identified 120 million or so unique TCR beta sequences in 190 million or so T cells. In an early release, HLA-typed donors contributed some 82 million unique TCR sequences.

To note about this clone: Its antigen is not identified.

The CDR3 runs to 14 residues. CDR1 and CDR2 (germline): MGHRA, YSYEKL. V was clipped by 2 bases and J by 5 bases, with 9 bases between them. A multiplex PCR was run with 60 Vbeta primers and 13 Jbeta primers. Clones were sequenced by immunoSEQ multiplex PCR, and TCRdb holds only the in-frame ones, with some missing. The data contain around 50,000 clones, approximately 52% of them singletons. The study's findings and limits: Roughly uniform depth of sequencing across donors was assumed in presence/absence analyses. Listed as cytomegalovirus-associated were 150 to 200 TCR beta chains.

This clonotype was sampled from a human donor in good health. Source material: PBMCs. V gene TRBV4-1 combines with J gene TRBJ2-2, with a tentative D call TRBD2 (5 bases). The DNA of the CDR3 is TGCGCCAGCAGCCAACCAACTAGAACCGGGGAGCTGTTTTTT. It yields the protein CASSQPTRTGELFF.